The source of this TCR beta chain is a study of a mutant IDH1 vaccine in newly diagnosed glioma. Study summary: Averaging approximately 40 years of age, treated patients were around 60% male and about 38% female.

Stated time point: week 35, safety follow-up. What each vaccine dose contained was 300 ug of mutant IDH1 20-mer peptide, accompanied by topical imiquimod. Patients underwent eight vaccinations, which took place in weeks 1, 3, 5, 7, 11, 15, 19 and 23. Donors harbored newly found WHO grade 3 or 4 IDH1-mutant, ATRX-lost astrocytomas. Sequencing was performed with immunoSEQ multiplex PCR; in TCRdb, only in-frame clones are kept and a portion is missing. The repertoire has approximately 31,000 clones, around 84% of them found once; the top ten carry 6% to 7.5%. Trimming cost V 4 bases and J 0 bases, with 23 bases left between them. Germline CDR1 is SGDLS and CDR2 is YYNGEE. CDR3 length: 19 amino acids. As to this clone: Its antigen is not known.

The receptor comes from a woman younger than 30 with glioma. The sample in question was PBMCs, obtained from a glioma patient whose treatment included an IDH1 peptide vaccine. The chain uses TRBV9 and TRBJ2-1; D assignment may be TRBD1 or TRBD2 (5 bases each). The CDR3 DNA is TGTGCCAGCAGCCCTCCTCCGGGGAGCAGACAGTTCTCCTACAATGAGCAGTTCTTC. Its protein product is CASSPPPGSRQFSYNEQFF.